The subject of this entry is one T cell receptor beta chain. The antigen remains undetermined. The CDR3 runs to 15 residues. Germline V gene sequence: CDR1 LGHDT, CDR2 YNNKEL (reference sequence). Trimming removed 3 bases at V and 5 bases at J, with 16 bases between. This entry comes from a study of T cell responses to AZD1222 COVID-19 vaccine. Study-level points and caveats: Baseline seropositivity characterized only a handful of AZD1222 recipients. Repertoire samples came only from after the peak T cell response. As reported, nearly half of all spike-specific TCRs target variant regions that are unmutated.

Libraries were prepared by immunoSEQ multiplex PCR; TCRdb keeps only in-frame clonotypes and omits some of them. The repertoire includes 100,000 to 140,000 clones, around 90% of them detected once, and roughly 7% sits in the top ten. V and J are TRBV3-1 (or the pseudogene TRBV3-2) and TRBJ2-5; the D gene is possibly TRBD2 (7 bases). The sample here was peripheral blood, taken on day 0 of AZD1222 vaccination. This TCR was sampled from an adult in good health. CDR3 residues: CASSHYRGAGETQYF. In DNA, the CDR3 is TGTGCCAGCAGCCATTACCGGGGGGCAGGGGAGACCCAGTACTTC.